The rows below give T cell receptor beta chains drawn from one sample of a study of blood T cell repertoires in COVID-19. TCRdb's copy holds only in-frame clones and misses some; the assay was immunoSEQ multiplex PCR. The sample comprises 200,000 to 250,000 clones, around 90% of which are singletons, and 14% to 15% rests with the top ten. Sample: PBMCs or T cells enriched from blood (not recorded which). The origin of the receptors is a woman aged 50 to 60 with acute COVID-19. CDR3s include the opening cysteine and the closing phenylalanine or tryptophan. A D gene is named only where the DNA matches it firmly. The size entry is marked missing in some rows and otherwise reads once, few, many or a size class.

TRBJ2-5 | TRBV6-5 | NA | TRBD2 | TGTGCCAGCAGTTACTCGATGCTAGCGGGAGTGGAGACCCAGTACTTC | CASSYSMLAGVETQYF
TRBJ1-1 | TRBV3-1/TRBV3-2 | NA | NA | TGTGCCAGCAGCCAAGCCGGGGAAAGGGCGAACACTGAAGCTTTCTTT | CASSQAGERANTEAFF
TRBJ2-5 | TRBV5-4 | NA | TRBD1 | TGTGCCAGCAACTCCAGACAGGGGGCTGGTGAGACCCAGTACTTC | CASNSRQGAGETQYF
TRBJ2-2 | TRBV5-1 | NA | TRBD1 | TGCGCCAGCAGCGGCCGGGACAGTCCGAACACCGGGGAGCTGTTTTTT | CASSGRDSPNTGELFF
TRBJ2-7 | TRBV27 | NA | TRBD2 | TGTGCCAGCAGTTTAAGAAAGGGAGGGCCGTACGAGCAGTACTTC | CASSLRKGGPYEQYF
TRBJ2-7 | TRBV6-5 | NA | NA | TGTGCCAGCAGTAGCCCGAGCTCCTACGAGCAGTACTTC | CASSSPSSYEQYF
TRBJ2-1 | TRBV12-3/TRBV12-4 | NA | NA | TGTGCCAGCAGTTTACCGGGGAATGAGCAGTTCTTC | CASSLPGNEQFF
TRBJ2-3 | TRBV6-2/TRBV6-3 | NA | TRBD2 | TGTGCCAGCAGTTACGTTCCGGGAGGAGGCACAGATACGCAGTATTTT | CASSYVPGGGTDTQYF
TRBJ1-1 | TRBV20-1 | NA | NA | TGCAGTGCTGCACAGGCGAATGAAGCTTTCTTT | CSAAQANEAFF
TRBJ1-1 | TRBV7-9 | NA | NA | TGTGCCAGCACCTACTGGGAGGGGAACACTGAAGCTTTCTTT | CASTYWEGNTEAFF
TRBJ1-5 | TRBV7-3 | NA | NA | TGTGCCAGCAGCCTGGGCCGCGTTTATAGCAATCAGCCCCAGCATTTT | CASSLGRVYSNQPQHF
TRBJ1-5 | TRBV28 | few | TRBD1 | TGTGCCACCACGGGACAGGGAGATCAGCCCCAGCATTTT | CATTGQGDQPQHF
TRBJ2-7 | TRBV24-1 | NA | NA | TGTGCCACCAGTGACCTGGACAACGAGCAGTACTTC | CATSDLDNEQYF
TRBJ1-2 | TRBV7-8 | NA | TRBD1 | TGTGCCAGCAGCTTAGAAAGGGGGCAGTATGGCTACACCTTC | CASSLERGQYGYTF
TRBJ2-7 | TRBV18 | NA | TRBD2 | TGTGCCAGCTCAGGTTCGGGACTAGCTTTCAGCGAGCAGTACTTC | CASSGSGLAFSEQYF
TRBJ2-3 | TRBV5-1 | once | TRBD2 | TGCGCCAGCAACTCGGGAGGGCCAAGGACAGATACGCAGTATTTT | CASNSGGPRTDTQYF
TRBJ1-2 | TRBV6-6 | NA | NA | TGTGCCAGCATCGCGGACAGCCTCTATGGCTACACCTTC | CASIADSLYGYTF
TRBJ2-7 | TRBV11-2 | NA | TRBD2 | TGTGCCAGCAGCTTGGTCGGGAGGGCAGGTTCCTACGAGCAGTACTTC | CASSLVGRAGSYEQYF
TRBJ2-5 | TRBV5-5 | once | TRBD1 | TGTGCCAGCAGCTTGACAGGGGTAGAGACCCAGTACTTC | CASSLTGVETQYF
TRBJ2-7 | TRBV15 | NA | NA | TGTGCCACCAGCAGAGATCCCCCAGGGAAGGGCGAGCAGTACTTC | CATSRDPPGKGEQYF
TRBJ1-1 | TRBV7-9 | NA | NA | TGTGCCAGCAGCAACCAGGGGAACACTGAAGCTTTCTTT | CASSNQGNTEAFF
TRBJ2-7 | TRBV28 | NA | NA | TGTGCCAGCAGTTTCCGCCGTAGGGGCCACGAGCAGTACTTC | CASSFRRRGHEQYF